The rows below give T cell receptor beta chains drawn from one sample of a study of cytomegalovirus exposure and HLA in healthy donors. This table comes from immunoSEQ multiplex PCR, and its TCRdb copy is limited to in-frame clones, with some not included. This table holds 120,000 or so clones, over 75% found once. The sample consisted of PBMCs. The receptors were sampled from a man between 18 and 29 years old in good health and CMV-seropositive. CDR3s include the opening cysteine and the closing phenylalanine or tryptophan.

>TRBV6-5|TRBJ2-7
CASSLAGAIPRYEQYF
>TRBV2|TRBJ2-5
CASSERSGRFVETQYF
>TRBV19|TRBJ1-3
CASSRLGQGRENTIYF
>TRBV30|TRBJ2-7
CAWSQGLGLTYEQYF
>TRBV19|TRBJ1-1
CASSVGGQVAEAFF
>TRBV9|TRBJ2-2
CASSVLGPLGGELFF
>TRBV27|TRBJ1-2
CASSLGQGGNGYTF
>TRBV29-1|TRBJ2-5
CSVETGGSGTQYF
>TRBV19|TRBJ2-7
CASSPLAGAYEQYF
>TRBV30|TRBJ1-5
CAWSVRSGNQPQHF
>TRBV5-1|TRBJ2-1
CASSLGDRGYNEQFF
>TRBV10-1|TRBJ1-1
CASSKGGVTEAFF
>TRBV5-8|TRBJ2-1
CASSLGLAGSHFF
>TRBV19|TRBJ2-2
CASSPSGTSAGELFF
>TRBV10-3|TRBJ2-2
CAISDLAGATGELFF
>TRBV7-9|TRBJ2-5
CASSRPRLLGQGKKETQYF
>TRBV4-3|TRBJ2-3
CASSLQRGGDLGDQYF
>TRBV29-1|TRBJ2-7
CSVEDRGTGYEQYF
>TRBV11-2|TRBJ1-1
CASSSRQGFYTEAFF
>TRBV25-1|TRBJ2-7
CASSESGRAYEQYF
>TRBV19|TRBJ1-2
CASSNQGSSYGYTF
>TRBV5-1|TRBJ1-3
CASSSSSSGNTIYF
>TRBV4-1|TRBJ2-7
CASSQDRAFTSYGQYF
>TRBV5-1|TRBJ2-7
CASSSGRDRVSYEQYF
>TRBV9|TRBJ2-7
CASSVGTGVDTYYEQYF
>TRBV6-1|TRBJ1-1
CASSGPGQYTEAFF
>TRBV6-4|TRBJ2-1
CASSLNPTSTVNEQFF
>TRBV6-5|TRBJ2-7
CASSYDDRGEQYF
>TRBV6-1|TRBJ2-7
CASSWALNYEQYF
>TRBV7-9|TRBJ1-2
CASSPSGQTNYGYTF
>TRBV7-2|TRBJ1-2
CASRETPGQGYGYTF
>TRBV11-3|TRBJ2-1
CASSYRRGTQGEQFF
>TRBV5-1|TRBJ1-1
CASSFIQGGGEAFF
>TRBV7-9|TRBJ2-1
CASSASGTSGITEQFF
>TRBV6-1|TRBJ1-1
CASIGLKMNTEAFF
>TRBV2|TRBJ1-6
CASGTGPRPLHF
>TRBV7-9|TRBJ2-5
CASQAPGDREETQYF
>TRBV29-1|TRBJ2-1
CSVRTENFSGNEQFF
>TRBV6-5|TRBJ2-5
CASSYSPSGRETQYF
>TRBV5-6|TRBJ1-1
CASSGGQGNTEAFF
>TRBV28|TRBJ1-5
CAVIEQRVLGQPQHF
>TRBV29-1|TRBJ1-2
CSVEERSGGYTF
>TRBV6-5|TRBJ1-1
CASSSQTGGTEAFF
>TRBV4-3|TRBJ2-1
CASSPRTSGSYEQFF
>TRBV7-8|TRBJ1-3
CASSPVAGAGNTIYF
>TRBV7-9|TRBJ1-4
CASSLVRGAMPNEKLFF